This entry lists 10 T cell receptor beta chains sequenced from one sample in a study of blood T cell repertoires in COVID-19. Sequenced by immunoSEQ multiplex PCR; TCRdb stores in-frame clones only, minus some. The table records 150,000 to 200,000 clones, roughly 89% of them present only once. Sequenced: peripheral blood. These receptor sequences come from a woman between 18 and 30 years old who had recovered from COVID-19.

The CDR3 coding sequence is TGTGCCAGCAGAGAATTCCATCGGGACAGGGACTCACCCCTCCACTTT. This encodes CASREFHRDRDSPLHF. V gene TRBV6-1 combines with J gene TRBJ1-6, with 9 bases lining up with TRBD1. CDR1 is MNHNS and CDR2 is SASEGT in the germline V gene. The CDR3 length is 16 residues. V shed 6 bases, J shed 10 bases, and the junction held 13 bases outside the gene matches.

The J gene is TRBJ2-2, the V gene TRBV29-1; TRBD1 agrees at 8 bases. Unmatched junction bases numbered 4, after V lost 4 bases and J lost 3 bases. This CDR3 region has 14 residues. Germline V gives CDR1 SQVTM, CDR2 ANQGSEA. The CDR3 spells CSVAGQGDTGELFF. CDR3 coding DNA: TGCAGCGTTGCTGGACAGGGCGACACCGGGGAGCTGTTTTTT.

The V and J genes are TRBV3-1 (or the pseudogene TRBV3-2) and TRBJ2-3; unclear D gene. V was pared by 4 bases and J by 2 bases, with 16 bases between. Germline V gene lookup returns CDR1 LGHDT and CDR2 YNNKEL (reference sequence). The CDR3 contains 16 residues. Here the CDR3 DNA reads TGTGCCAGCAGCCCCTTGGGCCCCGGTTCCACAGATACGCAGTATTTT. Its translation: CASSPLGPGSTDTQYF.

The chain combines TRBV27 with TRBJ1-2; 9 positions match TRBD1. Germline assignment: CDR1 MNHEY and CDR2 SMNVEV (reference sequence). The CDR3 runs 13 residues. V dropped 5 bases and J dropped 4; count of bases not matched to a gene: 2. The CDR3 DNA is TGTGCCAGCAGTGACAGGGGGGGCTATGGCTACACCTTC. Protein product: CASSDRGGYGYTF.

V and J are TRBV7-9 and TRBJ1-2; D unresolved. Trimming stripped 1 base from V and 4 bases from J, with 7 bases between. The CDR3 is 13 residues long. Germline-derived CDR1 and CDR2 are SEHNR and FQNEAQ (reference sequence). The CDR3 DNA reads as TGTGCCAGCAGCTTAGGTCAGTTCTATGGCTACACCTTC. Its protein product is CASSLGQFYGYTF.

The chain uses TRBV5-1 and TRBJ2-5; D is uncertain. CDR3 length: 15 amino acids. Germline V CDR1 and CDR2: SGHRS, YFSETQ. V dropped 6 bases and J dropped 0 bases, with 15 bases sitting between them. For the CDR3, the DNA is TGCGCCAGCAAACCCCAGCCGGGTCACCAAGAGACCCAGTACTTC. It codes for CASKPQPGHQETQYF.

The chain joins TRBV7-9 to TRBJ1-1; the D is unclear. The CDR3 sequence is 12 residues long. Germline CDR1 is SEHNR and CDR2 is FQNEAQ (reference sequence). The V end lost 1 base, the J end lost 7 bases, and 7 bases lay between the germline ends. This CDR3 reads CASSLGDCEAFF. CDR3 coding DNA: TGTGCCAGCAGCTTAGGAGATTGTGAAGCTTTCTTT.

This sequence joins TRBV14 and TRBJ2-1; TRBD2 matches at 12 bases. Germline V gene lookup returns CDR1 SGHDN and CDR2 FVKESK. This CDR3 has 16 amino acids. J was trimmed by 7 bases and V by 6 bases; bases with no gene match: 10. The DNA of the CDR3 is TGTGCCAGCAGTCCCCTGCTAGCGGGAGGGCCTAATGAGCAGTTCTTC. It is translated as CASSPLLAGGPNEQFF.

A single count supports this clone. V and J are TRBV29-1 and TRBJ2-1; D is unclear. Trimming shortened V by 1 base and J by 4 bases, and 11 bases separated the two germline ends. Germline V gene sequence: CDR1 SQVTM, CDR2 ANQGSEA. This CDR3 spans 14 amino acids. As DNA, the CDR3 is TGCAGCGTTGAAGGAGTGGGCCTGTACAATGAGCAGTTCTTC. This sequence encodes CSVEGVGLYNEQFF.

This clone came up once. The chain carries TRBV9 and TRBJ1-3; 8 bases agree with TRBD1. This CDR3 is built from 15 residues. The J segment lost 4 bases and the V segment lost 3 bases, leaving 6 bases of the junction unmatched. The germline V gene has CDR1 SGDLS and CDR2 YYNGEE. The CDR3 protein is CASSAHRGSGNTIYF. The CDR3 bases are TGTGCCAGCAGCGCCCACAGGGGGAGCGGAAACACCATATATTTT.